The 20 T cell receptor beta chains below come from one sample, sequenced in a study of CD8 T cells in ankylosing spondylitis. General study results and limits: Characteristic of ankylosing spondylitis blood, it appeared, was a TCR beta motif comprising eight highly homologous variants.

These receptors lack a known antigen. Each CDR3 protein is one row after TCRdb ran MiXCR on the 5' RACE reads. The sample consists of some 330,000 distinct CDR3 sequences, 8% of them appearing once. The sequenced material came from blood, either unsorted or a sorted T cell fraction (not recorded which). The origin of the receptors is a male donor with ankylosing spondylitis.

This clonotype was counted only a few times. This rearrangement joins TRBV27 to TRBJ2-7; the match to TRBD1 covers 7 bases. This CDR3 has 13 residues. CDR1 is MNHEY and CDR2 is SMNVEV in the germline V gene (reference sequence). J gave up 3 bases and V 7 bases, and 6 bases lay outside the gene matches. CDR3 sequence: CASKKQGDYEQYF. Written as DNA, the CDR3 is TGTGCCAGCAAGAAGCAGGGGGACTACGAGCAGTACTTC.

This chain joins TRBV29-1 and TRBJ1-1; 8 bases map to TRBD1. Germline V gives CDR1 SQVTM, CDR2 ANQGSEA. V shed 7 bases and J 5 bases; nucleotides not matched to a gene: 12. The CDR3 is made up of 14 amino acids. This chain's CDR3 is CSGGRTGPGTEAFF. The CDR3 coding sequence is TGCAGCGGGGGGAGGACAGGGCCTGGGACTGAAGCTTTCTTT.

The chain couples TRBV9 to TRBJ2-3; 7 nucleotides align to TRBD1. The trim removed 3 bases at V and 3 bases at J, leaving 4 bases unmatched. Germline V gene data show CDR1 as SGDLS and CDR2 as YYNGEE. The CDR3 covers 14 residues. The chain's CDR3 is CASSEDRVTDTQYF. The CDR3 DNA reads as TGTGCCAGCAGCGAAGACAGGGTTACAGATACGCAGTATTTT.

In this sample, this clonotype turned up a few times. The chain uses TRBV7-3 and TRBJ2-1, with D uncertain. Trimming removed 4 bases at V and 4 bases at J, with 14 bases between. Germline V gives CDR1 SGHTA, CDR2 FQGTGA. The CDR3 runs 15 residues. CDR3 nucleotides: TGTGCCAGCAGCTCCCACCCGGGCGCGTACAATGAGCAGTTCTTC. Translation gives CASSSHPGAYNEQFF.

This chain connects TRBV28 to TRBJ1-5; the D is unclear. This CDR3 spans 14 amino acids. V lost 6 bases to trimming and J lost 4 bases, with 13 bases between them. In germline, CDR1 is MDHEN, CDR2 SYDVKM. CDR3 amino acids: CASSPQVQNQPQHF. CDR3 sequence (DNA): TGTGCCAGCAGCCCTCAGGTCCAAAATCAGCCCCAGCATTTT.

This clonotype was detected ten times or more. The CDR3 DNA follows: TGTGCCAGCAGCACACCGAACACTGAAGCTTTCTTT. This gives the protein CASSTPNTEAFF. The chain combines TRBV7-2 with TRBJ1-1; D is unclear. V was shortened by 5 bases and J by 1 base, with 5 bases between the two germline ends. Per germline, CDR1 SGHTA and CDR2 FQGNSA. The CDR3 has 12 amino acids.

About this clonotype itself: One end of the junction varies from germline; a read error may be responsible. The chain is built from TRBV5-6 and TRBJ2-1, with TRBD2 identical over 8 bases. CDR3 length: 13 amino acids. Germline V CDR1 and CDR2: SGHDT, YYEEEE. The CDR3 protein is CARSSGGDNEQFF. The CDR3 nucleotides read TGTGCCAGGAGCTCCGGGGGGGACAATGAGCAGTTCTTC.

This clonotype was seen a handful of times. This chain connects TRBV4-2 to TRBJ2-1; 8 nucleotides align to TRBD2. Germline CDR1 and CDR2: LGHNA and YNFKEQ. V lost 3 bases to trimming and J lost 2 bases; unmatched junction nucleotides: 6. This CDR3 is 16 amino acids long. The DNA for the CDR3 is TGTGCCAGCAGCCACCTTAGCGGGATCCCCTACAATGAGCAGTTCTTC. This encodes CASSHLSGIPYNEQFF.

The table lists this clonotype with a few counts. The chain carries TRBV24-1 and TRBJ2-2; D remains unclear. In germline, CDR1 is KGHDR, CDR2 SFDVKD. CDR3 length: 12 amino acids. Trimming shortened V by 4 bases and J by 4 bases, and 3 bases separated the two germline ends. In nucleotides, the CDR3 is TGTGCCACCAGTGAGGGCACCGGGGAGCTGTTTTTT. This translates into CATSEGTGELFF.

This sequence joins TRBV5-6 and TRBJ2-3; possibly TRBD2 for D (5 bases). The CDR3 is made up of 12 amino acids. From germline, CDR1 is SGHDT and CDR2 YYEEEE. Trimming pared 0 bases from V and 7 bases from J, leaving 6 bases between. The CDR3 loop is CASSLAGNTQYF. In nucleotides, the CDR3 is TGTGCCAGCAGCTTGGCCGGGAATACGCAGTATTTT.

A few counts support this clonotype. The CDR3 here is CAWSSAGDGGYTF. The CDR3, as DNA: TGTGCCTGGAGCTCCGCAGGGGACGGGGGCTACACCTTC. The chain employs TRBV30 and TRBJ1-2, with a tentative D call TRBD1 (6 bases). This CDR3 has 13 amino acids. Germline CDR1 GTSNPN, CDR2 SVGIG (reference sequence). The V gene lost 3 bases and the J gene lost 8 bases, with 16 bases spanning the gap.

This clonotype was found a few times. The rearrangement joins TRBV2 to TRBJ1-4; 7 bases agree with TRBD1. V was pared by 8 bases and J by 10 bases, with 13 bases of the junction left unmatched. Germline assignment: CDR1 SNHLY and CDR2 FYNNEI. This CDR3 has 14 residues. CDR3 sequence: CASDHRGLKGKLFF. CDR3 bases: TGTGCCAGCGATCACAGGGGATTGAAAGGAAAACTGTTTTTT.

This clonotype has more than one count but fewer than ten. The V call is TRBV6-1, the J call TRBJ2-5, with 11 bases identical to TRBD2. Per the germline V gene, CDR1 is MNHNS and CDR2 is SASEGT. The CDR3 is 14 amino acids. The J segment lost 5 bases and the V segment lost 6 bases, leaving 5 bases of the junction unmatched. CDR3 DNA: TGTGCCAGCAGATCTAGCGGGAGGTGGGAGACCCAGTACTTC. Residues: CASRSSGRWETQYF.

This clonotype was picked up a small number of times. This chain links TRBV12-5 with TRBJ1-5; 7 bases are shared with TRBD1. Trimming at V came to 5 bases and at J to 3 bases, leaving 7 bases not matched to a gene. The CDR3 totals 15 residues. Germline V gives CDR1 LGHNT, CDR2 FRNRAP. This chain's CDR3 is CASGPGGYDNQPQHF. The DNA of the CDR3 is TGTGCTAGTGGTCCAGGGGGTTACGACAATCAGCCCCAGCATTTT.

This clonotype was seen a few times. The J gene is TRBJ1-2, the V gene TRBV28, with a tentative D call TRBD1 (5 bases). CDR1 MDHEN and CDR2 SYDVKM come from the germline V gene. The CDR3 length is 16 residues. V gave up 2 bases and J gave up 4 bases, with 17 bases separating them. In DNA, the CDR3 is TGTGCCAGCAGTTTAGGGAGGGGCAGGGCCGTCTATGGCTACACCTTC. Translation gives CASSLGRGRAVYGYTF.

This clonotype was picked up many times. The chain uses TRBV12-3 or TRBV12-4 and TRBJ1-1; possibly TRBD1 for D (5 bases). V was cut by 3 bases and J by 4 bases, with 9 bases left in between. The CDR3 is 13 amino acids. CDR3 region: CASSFGTATEAFF. CDR3 DNA: TGTGCCAGCAGTTTCGGGACGGCCACTGAAGCTTTCTTT.

In its sample, this clonotype was seen a few times. V is TRBV5-1 and J is TRBJ2-4; TRBD1 is a possible D gene (5 bases). The CDR3 covers 14 residues. CDR1 and CDR2 from the germline V gene are SGHRS and YFSETQ. V lost 0 bases to trimming and J lost 3 bases, with 7 bases between them. CDR3 nucleotides: TGCGCCAGCAGCTTGGTAGGGGACAAAAACATTCAGTACTTC. This codes for CASSLVGDKNIQYF.

A few counts support this clonotype. As DNA, the CDR3 is TGCGCCAGCAGCCCGTGGACAGGGGGCAACACCGGGGAGCTGTTTTTT. Protein sequence: CASSPWTGGNTGELFF. V is TRBV5-1 and J is TRBJ2-2, with 11 bases fitting TRBD1. J was trimmed by 2 bases and V by 4 bases; bases with no gene match: 4. CDR1 SGHRS and CDR2 YFSETQ come from the germline V gene. The CDR3 length is 16 residues. The complete variable domain, with remaining parts taken from reference TRBV5-1 and TRBJ2-2, reads KAGVTQTPRYLIKTRGQQVTLSCSPISGHRSVSWYQQTPGQGLQFLFEYFSETQRNKGNFPGRFSGRQFSNSRSEMNVSTLELGDSALYLCASSPWTGGNTGELFFGEGSRLTVL.

V usage is TRBV6-2 or TRBV6-3 and J usage is TRBJ2-4, with TRBD2 matching 11 bases. Trimming cost V 0 bases and J 6 bases; bases outside gene matches: 10. This CDR3 region has 18 residues. CDR1 is MNHEY, CDR2 SVGEGT, per germline. The CDR3 coding sequence is TGTGCCAGCAGTTACTCTAGCGGGAGGGCTCTCTACGCAAACATTCAGTACTTC. Amino acids: CASSYSSGRALYANIQYF.

This clonotype has only a few counts. J is TRBJ2-5 and V is TRBV20-1; TRBD1 agrees at 8 bases. Trimming cost V 2 bases and J 2 bases; bases outside gene matches: 7. The CDR3 length is 15 residues. Per the germline V gene, CDR1 is DFQATT and CDR2 is SNEGSKA (reference sequence). The CDR3 region is CSARSGGEVQETQYF. For the CDR3, the DNA is TGCAGTGCTAGATCAGGGGGCGAGGTTCAAGAGACCCAGTACTTC.